This entry concerns a single T cell receptor (beta chain). Its antigen is currently not known. Nothing much larger sits one base from this clone, and base qualities are not available. Genomic DNA was isolated from the sorted cells so that the TCRbeta CDR3 region could be sequenced. The immunoSEQ Assay was used for sequencing of TCRbeta CDR3 regions. TCRdb re-hosts the immuneACCESS table, in-frame sequences only. Its copies lack some clones; in the studies checked, an unresolved V gene accounts for under half of them, and the cause for the rest is not known. Across this sample there are over 80,000 clones, with around 85% seen only once. The ten largest clones take up roughly 5% of the sample. This entry belongs to a study of OX40 agonist ivuxolimab in advanced cancers. In terms of the full investigation: The costimulatory receptor OX40 (CD134) was targeted by ivuxolimab, a fully human IgG2 agonistic monoclonal antibody. Intravenous ivuxolimab was administered to patients every 2 weeks at six dose levels: 0.01, 0.1, 0.3, 1.5, 3 and 10 mg/kg. Among the approximately 54 dose-escalation patients, approximately 20 had hepatocellular carcinoma, roughly 15 melanoma, 9 renal cell carcinoma and 9 head and neck cancer. A male proportion of roughly 80% and a mean age of about 60 years, ranging from roughly 23 to 80, were recorded for the dose-escalation cohort. Patients were allowed to have had prior anti-PD-1, anti-PD-L1 or anti-CTLA-4 therapy, and 40% of the dose-escalation patients had previously received checkpoint inhibitors. Partial responses were achieved by three dose-escalation patients, of whom one had hepatocellular carcinoma and two had cutaneous melanoma. Peripheral TCRbeta sequencing was intended to test whether TCR sequence diversity was altered and clonal T-cell expansion was caused by ivuxolimab. The paper covers the monotherapy dose-escalation part of the phase I ivuxolimab trial, which included N = 52 patients.

Patients with autoimmune disease history or receiving systemic immunosuppression were excluded from the trial. Peripheral blood for TCR sequencing was drawn from every dose cohort at baseline, at cycle 4 day 1 and at cycle 7 day 1. The samples were taken from a phase I, first-in-human, multicenter, open-label dose-escalation trial of ivuxolimab. Adults with locally advanced or metastatic melanoma, renal cell, hepatocellular, or head and neck squamous cell carcinoma were enrolled in the trial. CD4+ and CD8+ T cells were sorted separately from peripheral blood before TCR sequencing. The CDR3 spans 15 residues, from the cysteine through the phenylalanine. Kept here is only the CDR3 DNA, which spans 45 bases and is read in frame from base 1. Cut back by 0 bases and 5 bases, the V and J ends lie 11 bases apart. CDR1 MNHEY and CDR2 SVGAGI are derived from the germline V gene. What the authors observed across the whole study: At doses of 0.1 to 3.0 mg/kg, clonal expansion of both CD4+ and CD8+ T cells in blood was seen between baseline and week 6. In the 0.1-3.0 mg/kg groups, partial responders were among the patients with the lowest normalized peripheral clonal expansion, particularly in CD8+ T cells. Low levels of normalized T-cell clonal expansion were also seen in some patients who did not respond. Which antigens the clonally expanded peripheral T cells were specific for was not determined. After ivuxolimab, CD8+ T cells had more expanded clones than CD4+ T cells on average.

The rearrangement joined TRBV6-5 to TRBJ1-3, with an unclear D gene assignment. The sample in question was CD4+ or CD8+ T cells sorted from blood, obtained in a trial of the OX40 agonist ivuxolimab. This sequence was found in an adult with an advanced solid tumor such as melanoma, head and neck, liver or kidney cancer. For the CDR3, the sequence is CASSYSSFNRNTIYF. At the DNA level, the sequence is TGTGCCAGCAGTTACTCGAGTTTCAATAGAAACACCATATATTTT.